These 18 T cell receptor beta chains were sequenced from one sample in a study of T cell responses to AZD1222 COVID-19 vaccine. The data were produced by immunoSEQ multiplex PCR, yet TCRdb's version contains in-frame clones alone and is incomplete. There are over 95,000 clones in the sample; roughly 88% occur only once, and 2.5% to 3% lies in the top ten. The sample in question was peripheral blood, obtained on day 0 of AZD1222 vaccination. These TCRs come from an adult in good health.

The rearrangement joins TRBV9 to TRBJ1-3; D gene uncertain. This CDR3 is built from 15 residues. V was shortened by 2 bases and J by 0 bases, with 9 bases between the two germline ends. Germline V CDR1 and CDR2: SGDLS, YYNGEE. CDR3 protein: CASSVRPDSGNTIYF. The CDR3 DNA is TGTGCCAGCAGCGTCCGGCCCGACTCTGGAAACACCATATATTTT.

This clone was counted between two and nine times. This chain uses TRBV3-1 (or the pseudogene TRBV3-2) with TRBJ1-5; D not certain. V lost 2 bases and J lost 4, with 9 bases in between. The germline V gene encodes CDR1 LGHDT and CDR2 YNNKEL (reference sequence). The CDR3 contains 14 residues. CDR3 DNA: TGTGCCAGCAGCCAACGAGGGCGAAATCAGCCCCAGCATTTT. Translated, it gives CASSQRGRNQPQHF.

This clone has a single count. This chain uses TRBV28 with TRBJ1-1; TRBD1 might be the D (6 bases). The length of the CDR3 is 15 residues. In germline, CDR1 is MDHEN, CDR2 SYDVKM. V was clipped by 5 bases and J by 0 bases, with 13 bases between them. The CDR3 loop is CASSPSDRLNTEAFF. CDR3 bases: TGTGCCAGCAGTCCCTCAGACAGGCTGAACACTGAAGCTTTCTTT.

This sequence joins TRBV9 and TRBJ1-2; no firm D call. There are 13 residues in the CDR3. V lost 3 bases to trimming and J lost 4 bases, with 10 bases between them. Germline lookup yields CDR1 SGDLS and CDR2 YYNGEE. The CDR3 DNA reads as TGTGCCAGCAGCGCCGGACCAACCTATGGCTACACCTTC. Residues: CASSAGPTYGYTF. The full variable domain, in which reference TRBV9 and TRBJ1-2 provide the parts outside the CDR3, is DSGVTQTPKHLITATGQRVTLRCSPRSGDLSVYWYQQSLDQGLQFLIQYYNGEERAKGNILERFSAQQFPDLHSELNLSSLELGDSALYFCASSAGPTYGYTFGSGTRLTVV.

This chain uses TRBV28 with TRBJ1-2, with no clear D. V lost 6 bases and J 11 bases, leaving 16 bases between the germline ends. CDR3 length: 12 amino acids. The germline CDR1 and CDR2 sequences are MDHEN and SYDVKM. This CDR3 reads CASSMNSRPYTF. The CDR3 nucleotides read TGTGCCAGCAGCATGAATTCCAGGCCTTACACCTTC.

The rearrangement links TRBV18 to TRBJ1-1; 7 bases agree with TRBD1. Trimming took 2 bases from V and 6 from J; bases not matched to a gene: 9. This CDR3 comprises 15 residues. The germline V gene has CDR1 KGHSH and CDR2 LQKENI. The CDR3, as DNA: TGTGCCAGCTCACCATTTACGACAGGGTTGGCTGAAGCTTTCTTT. It is translated as CASSPFTTGLAEAFF.

The chain combines TRBV11-2 with TRBJ1-1; D is unclear. This CDR3 comprises 15 residues. Germline V lookup: CDR1 SGHAT, CDR2 FQNNGV. Trimming removed 3 bases at V and 1 base at J, with 12 bases between. DNA for the CDR3: TGTGCCAGCAGCTTGAGGGTGGGCGGGAACACTGAAGCTTTCTTT. It translates to CASSLRVGGNTEAFF.

The gene calls are TRBV5-1 and TRBJ2-7; D not resolved. Germline V gives CDR1 SGHRS, CDR2 YFSETQ. This CDR3 region has 15 residues. V was trimmed by 4 bases and J by 9 bases, leaving 23 bases between them. DNA for the CDR3: TGCGCCAGCAGCCTAACGGGCCAATCAACGGTGGGGCAGTACTTC. Translation: CASSLTGQSTVGQYF.

The chain couples TRBV3-1 (or the pseudogene TRBV3-2) to TRBJ1-6; D is ambiguous. Germline V gives CDR1 LGHDT, CDR2 YNNKEL (reference sequence). The CDR3 consists of 15 residues. Trimming shortened V by 4 bases and J by 11 bases, and 18 bases separated the two germline ends. The DNA of the CDR3 is TGTGCCAGCAGCCCAGTCCGGCGGTCCAATCCACCCCTCCACTTT. This encodes CASSPVRRSNPPLHF.

The chain carries TRBV11-2 and TRBJ2-3; 12 bases match TRBD2. CDR1 SGHAT and CDR2 FQNNGV come from the germline V gene. The trim removed 0 bases at V and 4 bases at J, leaving 2 bases unmatched. The CDR3 consists of 16 residues. The CDR3 is CASSLELAGGADTQYF. In DNA, the CDR3 is TGTGCCAGCAGCTTAGAACTAGCGGGAGGAGCAGATACGCAGTATTTT.

This chain joins TRBV27 and TRBJ1-5; D is perhaps TRBD1 (5 bases). Germline CDR1 and CDR2: MNHEY and SMNVEV (reference sequence). The CDR3 has 14 amino acids. V gave up 3 bases and J gave up 6 bases, with 12 bases separating them. CDR3 region: CASSFGGGSQPQHF. The DNA for the CDR3 is TGTGCCAGCAGTTTCGGGGGTGGCAGTCAGCCCCAGCATTTT.

J is TRBJ1-2 and V is TRBV30, with D possibly matching TRBD1 (6 bases). V was clipped by 2 bases and J by 8 bases, with 18 bases between them. The length of the CDR3 is 14 residues. The germline V gene has CDR1 GTSNPN and CDR2 SVGIG (reference sequence). CDR3 loop: CAWSNRVPSGGYTF. The CDR3 nucleotides read TGTGCCTGGAGTAACAGGGTGCCCTCGGGGGGCTACACCTTC.

The chain recombines TRBV19 with TRBJ2-1, with D possibly being TRBD2 (6 bases). The CDR3 has 14 amino acids. Per the germline V gene, CDR1 is LNHDA and CDR2 is SQIVND (reference sequence). The V end lost 7 bases, the J end lost 2 bases, and 12 bases lay between the germline ends. The CDR3 protein is CASKNGGTYNEQFF. CDR3 sequence (DNA): TGTGCCAGTAAGAATGGCGGGACCTACAATGAGCAGTTCTTC.

J is TRBJ2-1 and V is TRBV6-1; possible D gene TRBD2, 6 bases. The CDR3 has 16 residues. The germline gives CDR1 MNHNS, CDR2 SASEGT. The V gene lost 3 bases and the J gene lost 6 bases, with 18 bases spanning the gap. In nucleotides, the CDR3 is TGTGCCAGCAGTGACCTGGCCGGGACTTACTTCAATGAGCAGTTCTTC. This encodes CASSDLAGTYFNEQFF.

The chain carries TRBV7-2 and TRBJ1-1; no clear D gene. Trimming cost V 7 bases and J 12 bases, with 24 bases left between them. Germline values: CDR1 SGHTA, CDR2 FQGNSA. The CDR3 is made up of 14 amino acids. CDR3 nucleotides: TGTGCCAGCACCTTCGGTGTAGGAGGGATGCCGCCTTTCTTT. Its protein product is CASTFGVGGMPPFF.

The chain links TRBV30 to TRBJ1-6, with 7 positions matching TRBD1. J gave up 1 base and V 3 bases, and 6 bases lay outside the gene matches. Germline V gene lookup returns CDR1 GTSNPN and CDR2 SVGIG (reference sequence). This CDR3 is built from 16 residues. CDR3 coding DNA: TGTGCCTGGAGGGTCACAGGGGAATCCTATAATTCACCCCTCCACTTT. Translating gives CAWRVTGESYNSPLHF.

The rearrangement joins TRBV14 to TRBJ2-2, with unresolved D. In germline, CDR1 is SGHDN, CDR2 FVKESK. The ends were cut back, 6 bases at V and 5 bases at J, with 7 bases in the middle. This CDR3 has 12 residues. The CDR3 loop reads CASRGLTGELFF. The CDR3, as DNA: TGTGCCAGCAGGGGCCTAACCGGGGAGCTGTTTTTT.

The CDR3 DNA reads TGCAGTGCCCGGGGCACAGATACGCAGTATTTT. Amino acid sequence: CSARGTDTQYF. This chain links TRBV20-1 with TRBJ2-3; D is ambiguous. The CDR3 is 11 amino acids. Germline V gives CDR1 DFQATT, CDR2 SNEGSKA (reference sequence). V was trimmed by 6 bases and J by 1 base, leaving 5 bases between them.